This T cell receptor beta chain was profiled in a study of T cell changes during pregnancy in multiple sclerosis. TCRdb's copy holds only in-frame clones and misses some; the assay was immunoSEQ multiplex PCR. The table shows approximately 71,000 clones, with 80% to 95% occurring only once. CDR1 and CDR2 (germline): SGHRS, YFSETQ. This CDR3 spans 16 amino acids. V lost 4 bases, J lost 0 bases, and 9 bases stayed unmatched. The source is a female donor with multiple sclerosis, enrolled in a pregnancy study. This specimen was peripheral blood, taken in the second trimester of pregnancy. The chain links TRBV5-1 to TRBJ2-7; 8 bases match TRBD1. CDR3 sequence reads: CASSQPDRGTSYEQYF. In DNA, the CDR3 is TGCGCCAGCAGCCAACCAGACAGGGGCACCTCCTACGAGCAGTACTTC. The full variable domain, its missing parts supplied by reference TRBV5-1 and TRBJ2-7, is KAGVTQTPRYLIKTRGQQVTLSCSPISGHRSVSWYQQTPGQGLQFLFEYFSETQRNKGNFPGRFSGRQFSNSRSEMNVSTLELGDSALYLCASSQPDRGTSYEQYFGPGTRLTVT.